Only one count was recorded for the clone carrying this T cell receptor beta chain. Its antigen is currently unknown. This CDR3 is built from 15 residues. Trimming took 3 bases from V and 5 from J; bases not matched to a gene: 2. Germline V lookup: CDR1 SGDLS, CDR2 YYNGEE. The sample belongs to a study of cytomegalovirus exposure and HLA in healthy donors. About the study: T cells numbering around 170 million yielded 100 million to 120 million unique TCR beta sequences in an earlier analysis. Of approximately 400 genotyped donors, about 80% clustered with self-reported Caucasian donors.

The study ran its PCR with 60 Vbeta and 13 Jbeta primers. The data were produced by immunoSEQ multiplex PCR, yet TCRdb's version contains in-frame clones alone and is incomplete. The sample has 150,000 to 190,000 clones; about 68% are singletons. Study outcomes and limitations: CMV serostatus alone was available as immune exposure information. Several of the most significant clusters were apparently associated with common viral pathogens in a later analysis.

Sequencing was performed on PBMCs. The rearrangement uses TRBV9 and TRBJ2-7, with 16 nucleotides matching TRBD2. This receptor was obtained from a man between 18 and 35 years old in good health and CMV-seronegative. The DNA of the CDR3 is TGTGCCAGCAGCGCCGGGACTAGCGGGAGGGACGAGCAGTACTTC. As protein: CASSAGTSGRDEQYF.